This T cell receptor beta chain appears in the sequencing data of a study of glioma-infiltrating T cells (dated by TCRdb to between 2015 and 2016). For context, the study as a whole: Glioma tissue, non-neoplastic brain tissue and matched peripheral blood mononuclear cells were used as sources from which TCR alpha- and beta-chain repertoires were sequenced. Each tissue-infiltrating repertoire was compared with the same patient's peripheral blood repertoire to measure divergence between tissue and blood T-cell populations. The paired cohort comprised three low-grade glioma patients, 7 or 8 primary glioblastoma patients and three non-glioma patients contributing non-neoplastic brain tissue.

The iRepertoire nested amplicon-rescue multiplex PCR (arm-PCR) platform was used to amplify TCR alpha and beta CDR3 regions from RNA. One-step reverse transcription and amplification used about 100-400 ng of tissue mRNA or PBMC total RNA as input. Following bead purification, Illumina adapters were added by a secondary multiplex PCR, and the libraries were gel-purified between 200 and 400 bp. Internal 6-nucleotide barcodes were carried by the libraries and were used for demultiplexing. The libraries were sequenced on an Illumina MiSeq using 2x220 or 2x250 nucleotide paired-end reads. Processing in the source paper ran as follows. Paired reads were merged using FLASH 1.2.11 and aligned with BWA-MEM to the GRCh37 human genome, and TRA and TRB reads were then extracted. For V and J assignment, an IMGT-derived reference of cassette sequences and CDR3 motifs that included pseudogenes was used. Three-frame translation of reads was performed, and productive CDR3s were defined as those with a C...FGXG motif and no stop codons. A clonotype was defined as a unique combination of a V-J cassette pair and a CDR3 amino acid sequence. Hamming distance filtering was applied to reads, with thresholds set by the sequence error rate of each sample in mapped regions. TCRdb passed the public sequencing reads through fastp at Q25 and MiXCR, retaining productive beta sequences. CDR3 protein duplicates are merged, each entry listing the most common genes and DNA. TCRdb assigned the V and J calls; the authors' analysis was not used. This sample has 160,000 or so distinct CDR3 sequences in its table, and approximately 40% of those were observed once. The top ten constitute over 4% of the sample.

What the work shows at the level of the full study, not this receptor alone: Only a very small number of CDR3 sequences turned up in both tissue and blood, a result put down to high CDR3 diversity combined with limited sampling. Group comparisons rested on small numbers: three non-neoplastic, three low-grade glioma and several glioblastoma patients. VJ-independent divergence between tissue and blood was found to be below expectation in non-neoplastic patients but above expectation in all gliomas, particularly low-grade gliomas.

This clonotype was seen many times. Its recognized antigen is unknown. Base qualities are missing; no much larger clone stands one base away. CDR1 SGHTA and CDR2 FQGNSA were looked up in the germline V gene. Including the terminal cysteine and phenylalanine, the CDR3 comprises 15 residues. The read is trimmed to its CDR3 DNA, 45 bases read in frame from base 1. The germline ends are 9 bases apart after V is trimmed by 2 bases and J by 0 bases. The chain couples TRBV7-2 to TRBJ2-3; the D gene is unclear. The clonotype originates from a human donor with low-grade glioma or glioblastoma, undergoing nonglioma brain surgery, or in good health (not recorded which). The sequenced sample consisted of glioma tissue, nonneoplastic brain tissue, or PBMCs (not recorded which). The CDR3 reads as follows: CASSLTHTSTDTQYF. The DNA is as follows: TGTGCCAGCAGCTTAACGCACACTAGCACAGATACGCAGTATTTT.